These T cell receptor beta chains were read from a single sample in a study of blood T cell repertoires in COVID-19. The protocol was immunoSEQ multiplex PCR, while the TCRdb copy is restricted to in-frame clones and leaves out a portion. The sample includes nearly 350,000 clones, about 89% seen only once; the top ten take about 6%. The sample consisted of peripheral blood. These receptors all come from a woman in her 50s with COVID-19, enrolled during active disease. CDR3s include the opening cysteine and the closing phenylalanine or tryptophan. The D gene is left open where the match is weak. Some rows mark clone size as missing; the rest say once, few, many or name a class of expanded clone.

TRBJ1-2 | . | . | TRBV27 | CASSERSHYGYTF | TGTGCCAGCAGCGAAAGGAGTCACTATGGCTACACCTTC
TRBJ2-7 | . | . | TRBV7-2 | CASSPRLVSSYEQYF | TGTGCCAGCAGCCCTCGACTAGTGAGCTCCTACGAGCAGTACTTC
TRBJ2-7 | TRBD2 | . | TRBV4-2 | CASSQPSSGIYEQYF | TGTGCCAGCAGCCAACCCTCTAGCGGGATCTACGAGCAGTACTTC
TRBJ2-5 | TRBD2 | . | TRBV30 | CAWSLAGGPGYQETQYF | TGTGCCTGGAGTCTAGCGGGAGGGCCGGGGTACCAAGAGACCCAGTACTTC
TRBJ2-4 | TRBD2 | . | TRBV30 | CAWSVGLAGEGNIQYF | TGTGCCTGGAGTGTAGGGTTAGCGGGAGAAGGGAACATTCAGTACTTC
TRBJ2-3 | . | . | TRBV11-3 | CASSTRTYTDTQYF | TGTGCCAGCAGCACCCGGACTTACACAGATACGCAGTATTTT
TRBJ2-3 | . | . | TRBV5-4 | CASAPWERGTDTQYF | TGTGCCAGCGCTCCTTGGGAGCGGGGCACAGATACGCAGTATTTT
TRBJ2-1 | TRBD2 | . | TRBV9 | CASSGRSGMSYNEQFF | TGTGCCAGCAGCGGACGTAGCGGGATGTCCTACAATGAGCAGTTCTTC
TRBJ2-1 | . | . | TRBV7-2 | CASSFVNEQFF | TGTGCCAGCAGCTTCGTCAATGAGCAGTTCTTC
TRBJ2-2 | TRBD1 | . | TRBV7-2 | CASSLDRGRTGELFF | TGTGCCAGCAGCCTAGACAGGGGGCGCACCGGGGAGCTGTTTTTT
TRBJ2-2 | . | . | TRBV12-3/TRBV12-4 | CASSPYTSGELFF | TGTGCCAGCAGCCCATACACATCCGGGGAGCTGTTTTTT
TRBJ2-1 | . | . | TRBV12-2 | CASRRPTFFNEQFF | TGTGCAAGTCGCCGTCCTACCTTCTTTAATGAGCAGTTCTTC
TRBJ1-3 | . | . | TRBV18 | CASSPPLVSGNTIYF | TGTGCCAGCTCACCACCGCTAGTCTCTGGAAACACCATATATTTT
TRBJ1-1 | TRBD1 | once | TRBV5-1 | CASSYYRGGTEAFF | TGCGCCAGCAGCTACTACAGGGGCGGGACTGAAGCTTTCTTT
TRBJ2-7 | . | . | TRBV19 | CASSKILPTGGRTYYEQYF | TGTGCCAGTAGCAAAATACTACCGACAGGAGGTAGAACCTACTACGAGCAGTACTTC
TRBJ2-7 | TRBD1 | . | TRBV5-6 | CASSWGQFSYEQYF | TGTGCCAGCAGCTGGGGACAGTTCTCCTACGAGCAGTACTTC
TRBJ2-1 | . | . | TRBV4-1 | CASSPQGTYNEQFF | TGCGCCAGCAGCCCACAGGGAACCTACAATGAGCAGTTCTTC
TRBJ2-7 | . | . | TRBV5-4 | CASSPWGAGGYEQYF | TGTGCCAGCAGCCCCTGGGGGGCAGGGGGATACGAGCAGTACTTC
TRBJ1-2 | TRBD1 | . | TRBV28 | CDSPGQGNYGYTF | TGTGACTCGCCGGGACAGGGGAACTATGGCTACACCTTC
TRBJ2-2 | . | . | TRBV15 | CATSRDRAFPTGELFF | TGTGCCACCAGCAGAGATCGCGCCTTTCCCACCGGGGAGCTGTTTTTT
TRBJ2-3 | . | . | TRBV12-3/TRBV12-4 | CASSPSTDTQYF | TGTGCCAGCAGTCCTAGCACAGATACGCAGTATTTT
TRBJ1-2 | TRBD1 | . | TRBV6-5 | CASSSQGLDGYTF | TGTGCCAGCAGTTCACAGGGGCTGGATGGCTACACCTTC
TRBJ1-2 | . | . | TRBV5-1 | CASSTTGNYGYTF | TGCGCCAGCAGCACAACAGGGAACTATGGCTACACCTTC
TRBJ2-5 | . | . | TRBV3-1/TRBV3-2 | CASSPFGTLVQETQYF | TGTGCCAGCAGCCCTTTCGGGACACTGGTCCAAGAGACCCAGTACTTC
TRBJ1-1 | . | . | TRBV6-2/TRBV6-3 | CASSQNPDSLNTEAFF | TGTGCCAGCAGTCAAAACCCTGACAGTCTGAACACTGAAGCTTTCTTT
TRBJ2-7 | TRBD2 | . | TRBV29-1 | CSVRLAGGGYEQYF | TGCAGCGTTCGACTAGCGGGAGGTGGGTACGAGCAGTACTTC
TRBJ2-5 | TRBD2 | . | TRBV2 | CASSAQRETQETQYF | TGTGCCAGCAGTGCCCAGCGGGAGACCCAAGAGACCCAGTACTTC
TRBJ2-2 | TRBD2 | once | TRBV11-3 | CASSLPGLAGAGELFF | TGTGCCAGCAGCTTACCGGGACTAGCGGGAGCCGGGGAGCTGTTTTTT
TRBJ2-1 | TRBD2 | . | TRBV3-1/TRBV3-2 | CASSLWTPREGTEYNEQFF | TGTGCCAGCAGCCTGTGGACCCCGCGGGAGGGTACGGAGTACAATGAGCAGTTCTTC
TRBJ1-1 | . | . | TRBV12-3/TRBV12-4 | CASSLSDTEAFF | TGTGCCAGCAGTTTGTCAGACACTGAAGCTTTCTTT
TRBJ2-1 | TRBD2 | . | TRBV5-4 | CASSLVAGSYSSYNEQFF | TGTGCCAGCAGCTTGGTAGCGGGATCCTACAGCTCCTACAATGAGCAGTTCTTC
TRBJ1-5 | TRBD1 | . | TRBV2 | CASSDMGQGEYSNQPQHF | TGTGCCAGCAGTGATATGGGACAGGGAGAATATAGCAATCAGCCCCAGCATTTT
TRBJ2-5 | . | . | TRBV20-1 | CSAPKERAQYF | TGCAGTGCTCCCAAAGAGAGGGCCCAGTACTTC
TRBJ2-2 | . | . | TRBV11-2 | CASSLVSTGELFF | TGTGCCAGCAGCTTAGTTAGCACCGGGGAGCTGTTTTTT
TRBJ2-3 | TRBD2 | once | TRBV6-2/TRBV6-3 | CASSPLGTSGSTDTQYF | TGTGCCAGCAGCCCCCTGGGGACTAGCGGTAGCACAGATACGCAGTATTTT
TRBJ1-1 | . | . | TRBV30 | CAWSAQGTTEAFF | TGTGCCTGGAGCGCCCAGGGCACCACTGAAGCTTTCTTT
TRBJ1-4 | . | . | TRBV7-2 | CASRQEALNEKLFF | TGTGCCAGCAGGCAAGAAGCCCTTAATGAAAAACTGTTTTTT
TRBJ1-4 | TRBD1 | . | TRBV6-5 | CASRQGATNEKLFF | TGTGCCAGCAGGCAGGGGGCAACTAATGAAAAACTGTTTTTT
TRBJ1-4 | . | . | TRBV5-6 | CASSGGRPGEKLFF | TGTGCCAGCAGCGGGGGCCGCCCTGGTGAAAAACTGTTTTTT
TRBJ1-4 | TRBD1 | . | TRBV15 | CATSKRQGDEKLFF | TGTGCCACCAGCAAGAGGCAGGGGGATGAAAAACTGTTTTTT
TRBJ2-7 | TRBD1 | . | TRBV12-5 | CASGLATGQGYDEQYF | TGTGCTAGTGGTTTGGCCACGGGACAGGGGTACGACGAGCAGTACTTC
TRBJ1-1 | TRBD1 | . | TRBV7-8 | CASSLAPTGPDTEAFF | TGTGCCAGCAGCTTAGCCCCGACAGGGCCAGACACTGAAGCTTTCTTT
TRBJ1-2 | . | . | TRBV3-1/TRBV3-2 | CASSQGGTGRNGYTF | TGTGCCAGCAGCCAAGGGGGAACAGGGCGGAATGGCTACACCTTC
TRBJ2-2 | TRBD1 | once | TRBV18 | CASSPDRTGRTGELFF | TGTGCCAGCTCACCAGACCGGACAGGGAGGACCGGGGAGCTGTTTTTT
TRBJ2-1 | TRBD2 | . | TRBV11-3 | CASSPGLVHEQFF | TGTGCCAGCAGCCCCGGACTAGTTCATGAGCAGTTCTTC
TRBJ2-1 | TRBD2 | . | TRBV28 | CASRDSGRASNNEQFF | TGTGCCAGCAGGGATAGCGGGAGGGCCTCCAACAATGAGCAGTTCTTC
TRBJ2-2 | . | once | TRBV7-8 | CASPLSGYYYRTGELFF | TGTGCCAGCCCCCTTAGCGGCTATTATTATCGGACCGGGGAGCTGTTTTTT
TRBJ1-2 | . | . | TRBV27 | CASSLAREDFSYGYTF | TGTGCCAGCAGTTTGGCCAGGGAGGACTTTAGCTATGGCTACACCTTC
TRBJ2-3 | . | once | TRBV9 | CASSIRDTQLTDTQYF | TGTGCCAGCAGCATACGGGACACCCAACTAACAGATACGCAGTATTTT
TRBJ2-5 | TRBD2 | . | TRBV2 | CASSDPSGTIQETQYF | TGTGCCAGCAGTGATCCCAGCGGGACGATTCAAGAGACCCAGTACTTC
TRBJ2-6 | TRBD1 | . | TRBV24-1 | CASGGAKDGANVLTF | TGTGCCTCAGGGGGAGCAAAGGATGGGGCCAACGTCCTGACTTTC
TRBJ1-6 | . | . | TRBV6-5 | CASSYTGQYNSPLHF | TGTGCCAGCAGTTACACCGGACAGTATAATTCACCCCTCCACTTT
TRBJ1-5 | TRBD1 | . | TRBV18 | CASSPQPSQGGYAQPQHF | TGTGCCAGCTCACCCCAGCCCTCACAGGGGGGGTACGCTCAGCCCCAGCATTTT